This T cell receptor beta chain was sequenced during a study of T cell repertoires in cytomegalovirus infection. Whole-study context: Recently identified HLA-C-restricted CMV epitopes were among the peptides used.

Only a few counts were recorded for this clonotype. Antigen: not known. MiXCR, applied by TCRdb to the reads, yields one record per CDR3 protein. The data hold a few hundred thousand distinct CDR3 sequences, with 40% observed a single time. V lost 2 bases and J 11 bases, leaving 8 bases between the germline ends. The CDR3 has 11 residues. This material consisted of cultured PBMCs, taken from culture after CMV antigen stimulation. This receptor was obtained from a human donor in good health (CMV status not recorded). Some clones in this sample may be carry-over from other donors' samples. The V and J genes are TRBV12-3 or TRBV12-4 and TRBJ2-3; the D is unclear. The CDR3 nucleotides read TGTGCCAGCAGTTTACCCGAAAGGCAGTATTTT. It specifies CASSLPERQYF.